The clone carrying this TCR beta chain was seen only a few times. The antigen remains undetermined. The germline V gene has CDR1 LNHDA and CDR2 SQIVND (reference sequence). The CDR3 has 15 amino acids. Trimming left V 7 bases short and J 2 bases short, with 16 bases between. This sample was included in a study of T cells after yellow fever vaccination. Notes on the study in general: A small proportion of clonotypes was detected in both the CD4 and CD8 compartments.

TCRdb re-analysed the 5' RACE reads in MiXCR, keeping a single row per CDR3 protein. The sample yields about 340,000 distinct CDR3 sequences, around 4.1% seen once. This specimen was PBMCs, taken 5 days after the yellow fever booster vaccination. This sequence was found in a man between 18 and 35 years old who received the YFV17D yellow fever vaccine. The V gene is TRBV19, the J gene TRBJ2-3; no firm D call. For the CDR3, the DNA is TGTGCCAGTAAGAGCTGGGATGAGTTCACAGATACGCAGTATTTT. It is translated as CASKSWDEFTDTQYF.